The clone carrying this T cell receptor beta chain was observed at least ten times. Unsorted libraries were derived from 2 million PBMCs stored at -80 C. This entry is derived from a study of neurological immune-mediated disorders. From the 5' RACE reads, TCRdb called clonotypes with MiXCR, one entry per CDR3 protein. Of about 29,000 distinct CDR3 sequences listed, around 10% are singletons. Germline trimming cut 2 bases from V and 2 bases from J; bases unmatched to any gene: 3. The CDR3 length is 14 residues. The germline gives CDR1 SGHRS, CDR2 YFSETQ. The chain combines TRBV5-1 with TRBJ1-1, with 7 bases matching TRBD1. Sequences were obtained from PBMCs. This sequence was found in an older woman in good health. The CDR3 sequence is CASSLQGSNTEAFF. Written as DNA, the CDR3 is TGCGCCAGCAGCTTACAGGGGAGTAACACTGAAGCTTTCTTT. The variable domain in full, with the rest retrieved from reference TRBV5-1 and TRBJ1-1, is KAGVTQTPRYLIKTRGQQVTLSCSPISGHRSVSWYQQTPGQGLQFLFEYFSETQRNKGNFPGRFSGRQFSNSRSEMNVSTLELGDSALYLCASSLQGSNTEAFFGQGTRLTVV.